This passage covers 2 T cell receptor beta chains from one sample sequenced in a study of blood T cell repertoires in COVID-19. Profiling relied on immunoSEQ multiplex PCR, and the TCRdb table lists in-frame clones only, not all of them. The table shows about 310,000 clones, with around 87% occurring only once. Sequencing was performed on peripheral blood. The receptor source for this set is a woman in her fifties or sixties who had recovered from COVID-19.

The chain employs TRBV7-2 and TRBJ1-2, with D possibly matching TRBD1 (6 bases). This CDR3 region has 16 residues. Per germline, CDR1 SGHTA and CDR2 FQGNSA. V was shortened by 1 base and J by 2 bases, with 14 bases between the two germline ends. CDR3 region: CASSLGGSGVNYGYTF. The CDR3 DNA follows: TGTGCCAGCAGCTTAGGCGGCTCAGGGGTAAACTATGGCTACACCTTC.

This clone was counted a few times. The chain employs TRBV6-2 or TRBV6-3 and TRBJ2-1; 8 bases map to TRBD1. Germline CDR1 and CDR2: MNHEY and SVGEGT. Germline trimming cut 2 bases from V and 1 base from J; bases unmatched to any gene: 13. The CDR3 is 19 amino acids. CDR3 sequence: CASSYPSEMDRVSYNEQFF. Written as DNA, the CDR3 is TGTGCCAGCAGTTACCCCTCCGAGATGGACAGGGTGTCCTACAATGAGCAGTTCTTC.